These T cell receptor beta chains were read from a single sample in a study of blood T cell repertoires in COVID-19. Assay: immunoSEQ multiplex PCR; the TCRdb copy retains only in-frame clones and omits some. Of about 130,000 clones listed, 90% were seen once; the top ten hold roughly 3.7%. The sample comprised peripheral blood. These receptors all stem from a middle-aged man with active COVID-19. The CDR3 runs from the conserved cysteine through the conserved F or W. Each record gives: CDR3 protein, CDR3 DNA, V gene, J gene, D gene, clone size. The D gene is left open where the match is weak. Clone size is given for some rows only: seen once, a few or many times, or a class if the clone is expanded.

CASQPGGSNQPQHF	TGTGCCAGTCAACCAGGGGGCTCAAATCAGCCCCAGCATTTT	TRBV28	TRBJ1-5	TRBD1	NA
CASSPEGQLTTEAFF	TGCGCCAGCAGCCCTGAGGGACAGCTAACTACTGAAGCTTTCTTT	TRBV5-1	TRBJ1-1	TRBD1	NA
CASSLDRGGNSPLHF	TGTGCCAGCAGCTTAGACAGAGGAGGAAATTCACCCCTCCACTTT	TRBV7-2	TRBJ1-6	NA	NA
CASSLAEAAQFF	TGCGCCAGCAGCTTGGCCGAAGCTGCACAGTTCTTC	TRBV5-1	TRBJ2-1	NA	NA
CASSETGGNTIYF	TGTGCCAGCAGCGAAACAGGGGGAAACACCATATATTTT	TRBV3-1/TRBV3-2	TRBJ1-3	NA	NA
CASSNQTGSTDTQYF	TGTGCCAGCAGCAACCAGACAGGGAGCACAGATACGCAGTATTTT	TRBV7-8	TRBJ2-3	TRBD1	NA
CASSPELGLAGGPSYNEQFF	TGTGCCAGCAGCCCCGAACTCGGACTAGCGGGAGGGCCCTCCTACAATGAGCAGTTCTTC	TRBV5-4	TRBJ2-1	TRBD2	NA
CASTPHGPGTGELFF	TGTGCCAGCACCCCCCACGGTCCGGGCACCGGGGAGCTGTTTTTT	TRBV28	TRBJ2-2	NA	NA
CASRAGGSSYNEQFF	TGCGCCAGCAGGGCGGGAGGGAGCTCCTACAATGAGCAGTTCTTC	TRBV10-2	TRBJ2-1	TRBD2	NA
CASSQRVVQTQETQYF	TGTGCCAGCAGCCAAAGAGTGGTACAGACCCAAGAGACCCAGTACTTC	TRBV4-2	TRBJ2-5	NA	NA
CASSLIGTSGYEQYF	TGTGCCAGCAGCTTGATAGGGACATCCGGCTACGAGCAGTACTTC	TRBV5-8	TRBJ2-7	NA	NA
CATSDSNEQFF	TGTGCCACCAGTGACAGCAATGAGCAGTTCTTC	TRBV24-1	TRBJ2-1	NA	once
CATGGGSYNEQFF	TGTGCAACGGGCGGGGGTTCCTACAATGAGCAGTTCTTC	TRBV5-4	TRBJ2-1	TRBD2	NA
CAISAGQGNEQFF	TGTGCCATCAGTGCCGGTCAGGGCAATGAGCAGTTCTTC	TRBV10-3	TRBJ2-1	NA	once
CASSLGTKTSPLHF	TGTGCCAGCAGCCTGGGGACAAAAACTTCACCCCTCCACTTT	TRBV7-2	TRBJ1-6	NA	NA
CASSYTSTTYNEQFF	TGTGCCAGCAGTTACACTAGCACCACCTACAATGAGCAGTTCTTC	TRBV6-2/TRBV6-3	TRBJ2-1	NA	NA
CASSGDGLTGSGYTF	TGTGCCAGCAGCGGAGACGGTCTGACAGGGTCTGGCTACACCTTC	TRBV11-3	TRBJ1-2	TRBD1	NA
CASRPPGGAYGYTF	TGTGCCAGCAGGCCGCCGGGGGGAGCCTATGGCTACACCTTC	TRBV28	TRBJ1-2	NA	NA
CATSDSPSNQPQHF	TGTGCCACCAGCGACTCACCTAGCAATCAGCCCCAGCATTTT	TRBV24-1	TRBJ1-5	NA	once
CASSSDRVRHEKLFF	TGTGCCAGCAGCTCGGACAGGGTACGGCATGAAAAACTGTTTTTT	TRBV7-2	TRBJ1-4	TRBD1	medium-sized
CASSSRLAGVTGELFF	TGTGCCAGCAGTTCACGACTAGCGGGAGTCACCGGGGAGCTGTTTTTT	TRBV6-6	TRBJ2-2	TRBD2	NA
CAISESTAGSNYGYTF	TGTGCCATCAGTGAGTCGACTGCCGGGTCAAACTATGGCTACACCTTC	TRBV10-3	TRBJ1-2	NA	NA
CASSIGTSGSNEQFF	TGTGCCAGTAGTATAGGGACTAGCGGGAGCAATGAGCAGTTCTTC	TRBV19	TRBJ2-1	TRBD2	NA
CASSQRGRGYGYTF	TGTGCCAGCAGCCAACGGGGTCGGGGCTATGGCTACACCTTC	TRBV3-1/TRBV3-2	TRBJ1-2	NA	NA
CASSPGTSWETQYF	TGTGCCAGCAGCCCAGGGACTAGCTGGGAGACCCAGTACTTC	TRBV6-5	TRBJ2-5	TRBD2	NA
CSVRGGTHDWDTQYF	TGCAGCGTCCGGGGGGGGACCCACGACTGGGATACGCAGTATTTT	TRBV29-1	TRBJ2-3	TRBD2	NA
CASSLGTQETQYF	TGTGCCAGCAGCTTAGGGACACAAGAGACCCAGTACTTC	TRBV11-3	TRBJ2-5	NA	NA
CSALSRGTGGLNEQFF	TGCAGCGCCCTGAGTCGTGGGACAGGGGGCTTAAATGAGCAGTTCTTC	TRBV29-1	TRBJ2-1	TRBD1	NA
CASSEQLSGGADTQYF	TGTGCCAGCAGTGAACAGTTAAGCGGCGGGGCAGATACGCAGTATTTT	TRBV6-1	TRBJ2-3	NA	once
CASRSLAGGLETQYF	TGTGCCAGCAGATCACTAGCGGGGGGGCTCGAGACCCAGTACTTC	TRBV11-2	TRBJ2-5	TRBD2	NA
CASSYDRRTGGAKLFF	TGTGCCAGCAGTTATGACCGGAGGACAGGGGGCGCAAAACTGTTTTTT	TRBV6-5	TRBJ1-4	TRBD1	NA
CASTDRGDTEAFF	TGTGCCAGCACCGACAGGGGCGACACTGAAGCTTTCTTT	TRBV5-4	TRBJ1-1	TRBD1	NA
CASSLPGATEAFF	TGTGCCAGCAGCCTCCCCGGAGCCACTGAAGCTTTCTTT	TRBV11-3	TRBJ1-1	NA	once
CASSISGGEADTQYF	TGTGCCAGCAGCATTAGCGGGGGAGAGGCAGATACGCAGTATTTT	TRBV7-3	TRBJ2-3	TRBD2	many
CSVRAGNWNFF	TGCAGCGTCCGCGCGGGGAATTGGAACTTCTTC	TRBV29-1	TRBJ2-1	NA	NA
CATSGRNGRADTQYF	TGTGCCACCAGTGGGCGTAACGGGAGGGCAGATACGCAGTATTTT	TRBV24-1	TRBJ2-3	TRBD2	NA
CASSPLTSGGSETQYF	TGCGCCAGCTCCCCTCTTACTAGCGGGGGGTCGGAGACCCAGTACTTC	TRBV5-1	TRBJ2-5	TRBD2	NA
CASSLDSGTGNYEQYF	TGTGCCAGCAGCTTAGATTCCGGGACAGGGAACTACGAGCAGTACTTC	TRBV11-3	TRBJ2-7	TRBD1	few
CSVTFGGNQPQHF	TGCAGCGTGACCTTCGGGGGGAACCAGCCCCAGCATTTT	TRBV29-1	TRBJ1-5	NA	once
CASSQAGNYGYTF	TGTGCCAGCAGCCAAGCGGGTAACTATGGCTACACCTTC	TRBV3-1/TRBV3-2	TRBJ1-2	NA	NA
CASSYSNRNTGELFF	TGTGCCAGCAGTTACTCTAACAGAAACACCGGGGAGCTGTTTTTT	TRBV6-5	TRBJ2-2	NA	once
CASSRVAGANVLTF	TGTGCCAGCAGCAGGGTGGCGGGGGCCAACGTCCTGACTTTC	TRBV28	TRBJ2-6	NA	few
CASSVQESNEKLFF	TGTGCCAGCAGTGTACAGGAGTCTAATGAAAAACTGTTTTTT	TRBV25-1	TRBJ1-4	NA	NA
CASSRGTVMNTEAFF	TGTGCCAGTAGCCGGGGGACGGTAATGAACACTGAAGCTTTCTTT	TRBV19	TRBJ1-1	NA	once
CASSSGQLAGGGANVLTF	TGTGCCAGCAGCTCCGGGCAACTAGCGGGAGGGGGGGCCAACGTCCTGACTTTC	TRBV28	TRBJ2-6	TRBD2	NA
CASSLGAGNEQYF	TGTGCCAGCAGCTTAGGGGCAGGGAATGAGCAGTACTTC	TRBV7-6	TRBJ2-7	NA	NA
CATSDHRQDTNYGYTF	TGTGCCACCAGTGACCACAGACAGGATACTAACTATGGCTACACCTTC	TRBV24-1	TRBJ1-2	NA	NA
CASSQSSTGFGEQYF	TGTGCCAGCAGCCAGTCAAGTACAGGCTTCGGCGAGCAGTACTTC	TRBV3-1/TRBV3-2	TRBJ2-7	NA	NA
CASSLVTNTEAFF	TGCGCCAGCAGCTTGGTGACTAACACTGAAGCTTTCTTT	TRBV5-1	TRBJ1-1	NA	once
CASKIRPTENTEAFF	TGTGCCAGCAAGATCAGGCCTACAGAGAACACTGAAGCTTTCTTT	TRBV2	TRBJ1-1	NA	NA